A selection of T cell receptor beta chains follows, all from one sample in a study of cytomegalovirus exposure and HLA in healthy donors. TCRdb keeps only in-frame clones here, not all; method: immunoSEQ multiplex PCR. This table has more than 55,000 clones, more than 80% appearing once. Sequenced input: PBMCs. These receptors originate from a woman aged 18-35 years in good health and CMV-seronegative. The CDR3 runs from the conserved cysteine through the conserved F or W.

V gene: TRBV10-2
J gene: TRBJ1-6
CDR3 protein: CASSEQGTGGSYNSPLHF

V gene: TRBV9
J gene: TRBJ2-7
CDR3 protein: CASSVGAGQGAYEQYF

V gene: TRBV7-6
J gene: TRBJ2-5
CDR3 protein: CASSGREKGTQYF

V gene: TRBV2
J gene: TRBJ2-7
CDR3 protein: CASRIRGSYEQYF

V gene: TRBV5-1
J gene: TRBJ1-2
CDR3 protein: CASSLARRGAGYTF

V gene: TRBV7-9
J gene: TRBJ2-7
CDR3 protein: CASSLDSPYEQYF

V gene: TRBV19
J gene: TRBJ1-1
CDR3 protein: CASTPTGSTEAFF

V gene: TRBV10-3
J gene: TRBJ2-5
CDR3 protein: CAIRDRDKWEETQYF

V gene: TRBV28
J gene: TRBJ2-1
CDR3 protein: CASRGGLAGKNEQFF

V gene: TRBV2
J gene: TRBJ2-3
CDR3 protein: CASSRLGLAGGPADTQYF

V gene: TRBV30
J gene: TRBJ2-3
CDR3 protein: CAWSPGLAGYTDTQYF

V gene: TRBV5-4
J gene: TRBJ1-4
CDR3 protein: CASSSDRGAEKLFF

V gene: TRBV20-1
J gene: TRBJ2-5
CDR3 protein: CSASPQETQYF

V gene: TRBV5-1
J gene: TRBJ2-3
CDR3 protein: CASRLAPSGTDTQYF

V gene: TRBV7-9
J gene: TRBJ2-7
CDR3 protein: CASSSTGYEQYF

V gene: TRBV6-5
J gene: TRBJ2-7
CDR3 protein: CASSGVGQGRYEQYF

V gene: TRBV10-3
J gene: TRBJ1-1
CDR3 protein: CAIRQDRESTEAFF

V gene: TRBV15
J gene: TRBJ1-2
CDR3 protein: CATSRGSGLNYGYTF

V gene: TRBV28
J gene: TRBJ1-2
CDR3 protein: CASSLLPGLFGYTF

V gene: TRBV30
J gene: TRBJ2-4
CDR3 protein: CAWSGTRGIQYF

V gene: TRBV6-1
J gene: TRBJ1-6
CDR3 protein: CASMGRGQGSPLHF

V gene: TRBV25-1
J gene: TRBJ1-1
CDR3 protein: CASSGGEARWAFF

V gene: TRBV27
J gene: TRBJ2-7
CDR3 protein: CASSLAGPYEQYF

V gene: TRBV7-8
J gene: TRBJ2-3
CDR3 protein: CASSRDYADTQYF

V gene: TRBV11-2
J gene: TRBJ2-3
CDR3 protein: CASSLNPGETDTQYF

V gene: TRBV28
J gene: TRBJ1-5
CDR3 protein: CASSPRGGTQPQHF

V gene: TRBV6-5
J gene: TRBJ1-6
CDR3 protein: CASSEGTGGSPLHF

V gene: TRBV5-4
J gene: TRBJ2-2
CDR3 protein: CASARGLNTGELFF

V gene: TRBV19
J gene: TRBJ2-3
CDR3 protein: CASRMTGRTDTQYF

V gene: TRBV9
J gene: TRBJ1-2
CDR3 protein: CASSVLKTGIDNYGYTF

V gene: TRBV11-2
J gene: TRBJ2-2
CDR3 protein: CASSSLGGRGGELFF

V gene: TRBV27
J gene: TRBJ1-5
CDR3 protein: CASSFRQGNQPQHF

V gene: TRBV7-8
J gene: TRBJ2-5
CDR3 protein: CASSLAAGQETQYF

V gene: TRBV27
J gene: TRBJ2-2
CDR3 protein: CASATRSQGTGELFF

V gene: TRBV4-1
J gene: TRBJ1-1
CDR3 protein: CASSQERGTMSGTEAFF

V gene: TRBV5-4
J gene: TRBJ2-4
CDR3 protein: CASSSPGLAGGAKNIQYF

V gene: TRBV7-9
J gene: TRBJ2-5
CDR3 protein: CASSLGSSRGGETQYF

V gene: TRBV28
J gene: TRBJ1-1
CDR3 protein: CASSSPAGSMNTEAFF

V gene: TRBV4-1
J gene: TRBJ2-2
CDR3 protein: CASSHHKGDTGELFF

V gene: TRBV7-2
J gene: TRBJ2-2
CDR3 protein: CASSPGGQGATGELFF

V gene: TRBV18
J gene: TRBJ2-1
CDR3 protein: CASSPNTPGRGNEQFF

V gene: TRBV18
J gene: TRBJ2-7
CDR3 protein: CASSPTGGHEQYF

V gene: TRBV30
J gene: TRBJ2-7
CDR3 protein: CAWTSQARSYEQYF

V gene: TRBV5-1
J gene: TRBJ2-3
CDR3 protein: CASSSTVTSTDTQYF

V gene: TRBV6-5
J gene: TRBJ2-7
CDR3 protein: CASSSGTSGLYEQYF

V gene: TRBV14
J gene: TRBJ1-1
CDR3 protein: CASSQGRYTEAFF

V gene: TRBV6-1
J gene: TRBJ1-2
CDR3 protein: CASSAATLGGYTF

V gene: TRBV29-1
J gene: TRBJ1-4
CDR3 protein: CSAQSAGVGNEKLFF

V gene: TRBV10-1
J gene: TRBJ2-3
CDR3 protein: CASSEAQGVDTQYF

V gene: TRBV9
J gene: TRBJ2-1
CDR3 protein: CASSAIAGSSYNEQFF

V gene: TRBV7-6
J gene: TRBJ1-2
CDR3 protein: CASSSTSYGYTF

V gene: TRBV28
J gene: TRBJ1-1
CDR3 protein: CASSITDSMNTEAFF